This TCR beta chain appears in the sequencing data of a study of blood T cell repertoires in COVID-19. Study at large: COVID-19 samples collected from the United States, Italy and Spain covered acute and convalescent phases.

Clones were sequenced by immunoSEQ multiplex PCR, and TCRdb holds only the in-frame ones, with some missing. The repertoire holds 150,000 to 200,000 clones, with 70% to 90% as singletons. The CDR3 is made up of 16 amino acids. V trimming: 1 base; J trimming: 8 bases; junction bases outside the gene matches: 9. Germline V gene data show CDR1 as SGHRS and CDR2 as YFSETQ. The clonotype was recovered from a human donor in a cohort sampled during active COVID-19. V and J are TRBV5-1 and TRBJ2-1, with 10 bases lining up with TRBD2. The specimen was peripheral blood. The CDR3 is CASSLLASGSLDEQFF. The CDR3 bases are TGCGCCAGCAGCTTGCTGGCTAGCGGGAGCTTGGATGAGCAGTTCTTC.